This T cell receptor beta chain was observed in a study of blood T cells in healthy people across ages. This CDR3 contains 13 residues. The V end lost 8 bases, the J end lost 8 bases, and 17 bases lay between the germline ends. Only a few counts were recorded for this clonotype. Together with a sample-barcoded 5' primer, a J-beta primer mix was included in a second PCR lasting about 6 to 11 cycles. TCRdb processed the 5' RACE reads anew with MiXCR; each CDR3 protein has one entry. The sample has roughly 1,000,000 distinct CDR3 sequences, 20% to 25% seen once. The sample was also reused in another study, on T cells of mothers and their children. That publication notes: The sample comes from fewer than 10 healthy Caucasian donors: mothers and children.

The receptor comes from a girl aged 2 to 10 in good health. The gene calls are TRBV12-3 or TRBV12-4 and TRBJ2-3; D is perhaps TRBD2 (6 bases). The sample comprised blood. CDR3 in amino acids: CASRPGVGGTQYF. In nucleotides, the CDR3 is TGTGCCAGCCGCCCGGGGGTTGGTGGTACGCAGTATTTT.